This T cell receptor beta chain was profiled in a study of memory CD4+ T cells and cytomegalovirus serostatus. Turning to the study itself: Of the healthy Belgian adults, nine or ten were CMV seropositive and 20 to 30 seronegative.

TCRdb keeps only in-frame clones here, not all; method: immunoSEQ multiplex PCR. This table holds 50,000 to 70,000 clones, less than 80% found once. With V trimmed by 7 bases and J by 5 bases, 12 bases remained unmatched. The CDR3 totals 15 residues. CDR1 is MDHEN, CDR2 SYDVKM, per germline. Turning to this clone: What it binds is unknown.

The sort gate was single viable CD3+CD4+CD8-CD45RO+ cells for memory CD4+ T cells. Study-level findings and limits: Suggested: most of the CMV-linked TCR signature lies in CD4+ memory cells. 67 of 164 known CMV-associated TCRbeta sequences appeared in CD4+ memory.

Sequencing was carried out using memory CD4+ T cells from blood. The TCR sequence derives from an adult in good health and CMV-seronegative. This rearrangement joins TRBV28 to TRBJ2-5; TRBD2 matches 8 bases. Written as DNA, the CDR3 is TGTGCCAGCACTTTCGGGGGGGCTTCGAGGGAGACCCAGTACTTC. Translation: CASTFGGASRETQYF.